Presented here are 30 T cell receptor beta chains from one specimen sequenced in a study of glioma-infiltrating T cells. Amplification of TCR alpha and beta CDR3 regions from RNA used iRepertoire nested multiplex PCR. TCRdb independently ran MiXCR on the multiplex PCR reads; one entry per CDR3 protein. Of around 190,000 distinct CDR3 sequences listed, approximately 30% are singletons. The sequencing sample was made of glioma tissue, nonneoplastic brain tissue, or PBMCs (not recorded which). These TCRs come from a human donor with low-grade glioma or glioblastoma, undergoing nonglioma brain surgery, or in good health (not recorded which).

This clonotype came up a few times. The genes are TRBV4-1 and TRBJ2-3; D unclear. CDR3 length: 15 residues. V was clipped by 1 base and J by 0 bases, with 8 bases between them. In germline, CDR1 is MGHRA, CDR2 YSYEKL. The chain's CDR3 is CASSQVGFSTDTQYF. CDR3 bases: TGCGCCAGCAGCCAAGTGGGGTTCAGCACAGATACGCAGTATTTT.

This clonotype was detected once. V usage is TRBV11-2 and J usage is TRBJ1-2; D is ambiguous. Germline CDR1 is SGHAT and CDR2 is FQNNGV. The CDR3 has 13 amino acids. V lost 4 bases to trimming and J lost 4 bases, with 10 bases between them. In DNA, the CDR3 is TGTGCCAGCAGCTCCGACGGTATCTATGGCTACACCTTC. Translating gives CASSSDGIYGYTF.

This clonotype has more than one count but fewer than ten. CDR3 loop: CASSLSGTANTDTQYF. The CDR3 bases are TGCGCCAGCAGCCTGTCGGGGACAGCTAACACAGATACGCAGTATTTT. The rearrangement joins TRBV4-3 to TRBJ2-3; 7 bases line up with TRBD1. CDR1 and CDR2 from the germline V gene are LGHNA and YSLEER. Losses at the gene ends were 4 bases for V and 2 bases for J; bases not matched to a gene: 9. This CDR3 comprises 16 residues.

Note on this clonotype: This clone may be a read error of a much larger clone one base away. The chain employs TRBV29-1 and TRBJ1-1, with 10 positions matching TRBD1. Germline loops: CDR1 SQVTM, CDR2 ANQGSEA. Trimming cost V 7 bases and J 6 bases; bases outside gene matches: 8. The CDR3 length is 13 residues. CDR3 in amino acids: CSGAGQGVPEAFF. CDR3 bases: TGCAGCGGCGCCGGACAGGGGGTCCCTGAAGCTTTCTTT.

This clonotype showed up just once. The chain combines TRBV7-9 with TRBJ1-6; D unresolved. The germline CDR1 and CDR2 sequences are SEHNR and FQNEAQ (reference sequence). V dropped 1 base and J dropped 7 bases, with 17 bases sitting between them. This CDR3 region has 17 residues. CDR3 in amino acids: CASSLVTVSGRNSPLHF. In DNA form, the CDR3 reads TGTGCCAGCAGCTTAGTTACAGTATCGGGTCGGAATTCACCCCTCCACTTT.

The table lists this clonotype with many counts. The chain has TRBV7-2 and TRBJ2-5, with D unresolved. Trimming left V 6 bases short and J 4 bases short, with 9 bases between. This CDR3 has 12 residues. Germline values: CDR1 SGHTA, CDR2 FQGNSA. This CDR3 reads CASSPLSETQYF. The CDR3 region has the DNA TGTGCCAGCAGTCCCCTATCAGAGACCCAGTACTTC. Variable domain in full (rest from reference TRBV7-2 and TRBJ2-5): GAGVSQSPSNKVTEKGKDVELRCDPISGHTALYWYRQSLGQGLEFLIYFQGNSAPDKSGLPSDRFSAERTGGSVSTLTIQRTQQEDSAVYLCASSPLSETQYFGPGTRLLVL.

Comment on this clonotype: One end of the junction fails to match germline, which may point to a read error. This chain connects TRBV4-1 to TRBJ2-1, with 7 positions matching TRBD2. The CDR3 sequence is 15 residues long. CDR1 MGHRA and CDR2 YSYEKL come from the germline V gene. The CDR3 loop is CVSSSRTSLGDEQFF. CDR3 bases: TGCGTCAGCAGCAGCAGGACTAGTTTGGGGGATGAGCAGTTCTTC.

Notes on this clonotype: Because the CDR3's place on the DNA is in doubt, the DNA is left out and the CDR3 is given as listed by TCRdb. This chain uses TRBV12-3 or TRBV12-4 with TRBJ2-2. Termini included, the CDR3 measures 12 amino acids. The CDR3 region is CASSFGAGELLF.

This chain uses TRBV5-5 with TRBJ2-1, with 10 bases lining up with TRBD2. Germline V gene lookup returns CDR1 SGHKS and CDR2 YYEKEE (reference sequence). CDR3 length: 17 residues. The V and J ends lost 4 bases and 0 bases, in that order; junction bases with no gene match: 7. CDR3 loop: CASSGGTSAYSYNEQFF. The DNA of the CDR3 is TGTGCCAGCAGCGGGGGGACTAGCGCATACTCCTACAATGAGCAGTTCTTC. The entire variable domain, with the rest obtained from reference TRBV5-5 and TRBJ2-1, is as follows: DAGVTQSPTHLIKTRGQQVTLRCSPISGHKSVSWYQQVLGQGPQFIFQYYEKEERGRGNFPDRFSARQFPNYSSELNVNALLLGDSALYLCASSGGTSAYSYNEQFFGPGTRLTVL.

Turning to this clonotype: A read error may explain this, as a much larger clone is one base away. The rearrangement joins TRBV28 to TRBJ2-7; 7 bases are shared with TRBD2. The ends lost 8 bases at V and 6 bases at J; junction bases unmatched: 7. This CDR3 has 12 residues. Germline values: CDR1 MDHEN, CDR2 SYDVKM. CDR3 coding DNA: TGTGCCAGCGCCGGGGAGGGCGGCGAGCAGTACTTC. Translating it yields CASAGEGGEQYF.

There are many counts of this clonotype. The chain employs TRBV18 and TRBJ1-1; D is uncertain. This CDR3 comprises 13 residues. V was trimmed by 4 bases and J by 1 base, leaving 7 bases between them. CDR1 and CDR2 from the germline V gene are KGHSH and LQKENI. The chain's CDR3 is CASSLGWNTEAFF. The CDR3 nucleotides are TGTGCCAGCTCACTAGGCTGGAACACTGAAGCTTTCTTT.

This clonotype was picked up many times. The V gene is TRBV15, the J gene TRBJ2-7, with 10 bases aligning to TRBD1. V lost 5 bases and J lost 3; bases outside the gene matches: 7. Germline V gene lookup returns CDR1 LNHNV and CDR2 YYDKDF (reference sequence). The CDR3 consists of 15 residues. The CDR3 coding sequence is TGTGCCACCAGCCTAGGGACAGGGGACATCTACGAGCAGTACTTC. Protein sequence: CATSLGTGDIYEQYF.

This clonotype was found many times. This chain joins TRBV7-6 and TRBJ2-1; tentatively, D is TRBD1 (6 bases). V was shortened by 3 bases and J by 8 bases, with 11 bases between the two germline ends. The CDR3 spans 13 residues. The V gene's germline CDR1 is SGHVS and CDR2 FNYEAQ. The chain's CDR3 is CASSFPGGYEQFF. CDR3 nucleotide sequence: TGTGCCAGCAGCTTCCCTGGGGGCTATGAGCAGTTCTTC.

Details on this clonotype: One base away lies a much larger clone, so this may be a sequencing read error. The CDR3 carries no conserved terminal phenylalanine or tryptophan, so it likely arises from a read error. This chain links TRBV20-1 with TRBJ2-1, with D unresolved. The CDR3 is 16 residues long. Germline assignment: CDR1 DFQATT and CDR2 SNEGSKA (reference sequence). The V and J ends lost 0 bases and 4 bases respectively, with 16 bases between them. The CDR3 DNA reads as TGCAGTGCTAGAGATCGACAAGGCCCCCTTTACAATGAGCAGTTCTTA. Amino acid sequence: CSARDRQGPLYNEQFL.

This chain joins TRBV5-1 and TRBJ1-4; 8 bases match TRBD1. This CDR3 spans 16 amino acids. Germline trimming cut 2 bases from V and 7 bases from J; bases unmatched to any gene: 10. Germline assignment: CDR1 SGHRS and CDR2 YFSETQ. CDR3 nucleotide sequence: TGCGCCAGCAGCTTCGTAGGACAGGGTTGGGGTGAAAAACTGTTTTTT. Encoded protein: CASSFVGQGWGEKLFF.

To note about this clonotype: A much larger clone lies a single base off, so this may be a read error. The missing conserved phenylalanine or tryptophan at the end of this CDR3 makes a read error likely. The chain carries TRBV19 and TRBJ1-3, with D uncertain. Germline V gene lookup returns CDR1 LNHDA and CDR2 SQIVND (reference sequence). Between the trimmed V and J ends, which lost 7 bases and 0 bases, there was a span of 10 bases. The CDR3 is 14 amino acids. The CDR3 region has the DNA TGTGCCAGTACGACTCCCAGCTCTGGAAACACCATATATTCT. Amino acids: CASTTPSSGNTIYS.

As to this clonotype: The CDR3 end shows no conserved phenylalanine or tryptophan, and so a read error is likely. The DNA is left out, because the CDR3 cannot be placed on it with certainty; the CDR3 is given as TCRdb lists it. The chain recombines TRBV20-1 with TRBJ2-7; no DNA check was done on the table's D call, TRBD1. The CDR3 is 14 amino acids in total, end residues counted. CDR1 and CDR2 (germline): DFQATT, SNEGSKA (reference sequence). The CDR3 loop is CSARGGTGVGGQSL.

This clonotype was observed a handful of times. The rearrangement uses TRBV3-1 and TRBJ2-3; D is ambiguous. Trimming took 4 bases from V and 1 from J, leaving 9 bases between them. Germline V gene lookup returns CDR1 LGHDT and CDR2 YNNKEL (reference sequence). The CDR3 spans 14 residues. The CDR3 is CASSPEPGTDTQYF. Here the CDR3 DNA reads TGTGCCAGCAGCCCAGAGCCGGGCACAGATACGCAGTATTTT.

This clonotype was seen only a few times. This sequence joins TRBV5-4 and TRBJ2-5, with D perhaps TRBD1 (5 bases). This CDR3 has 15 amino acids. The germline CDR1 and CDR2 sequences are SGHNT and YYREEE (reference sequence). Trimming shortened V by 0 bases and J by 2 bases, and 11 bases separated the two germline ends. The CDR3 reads CASSLGQGPQETQYF. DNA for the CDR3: TGTGCCAGCAGCTTGGGCCAGGGCCCGCAAGAGACCCAGTACTTC.

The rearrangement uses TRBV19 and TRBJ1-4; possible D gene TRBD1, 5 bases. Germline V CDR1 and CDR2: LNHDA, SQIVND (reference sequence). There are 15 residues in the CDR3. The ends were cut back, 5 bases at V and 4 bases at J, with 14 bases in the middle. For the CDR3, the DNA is TGTGCCAGTAGTCCCAACGGACAACTTAATGAAAAACTGTTTTTT. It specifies CASSPNGQLNEKLFF.

Here the CDR3 DNA reads TGTGCCAGCAGCTTGTCTGGGACTAGTGTTTCCCCGTACTTC. Residues: CASSLSGTSVSPYF. The rearrangement links TRBV5-4 to TRBJ2-7; 8 positions match TRBD2. The V gene's germline CDR1 is SGHNT and CDR2 YYREEE (reference sequence). Germline trimming cut 1 base from V and 12 bases from J; bases unmatched to any gene: 12. The CDR3 spans 14 residues.

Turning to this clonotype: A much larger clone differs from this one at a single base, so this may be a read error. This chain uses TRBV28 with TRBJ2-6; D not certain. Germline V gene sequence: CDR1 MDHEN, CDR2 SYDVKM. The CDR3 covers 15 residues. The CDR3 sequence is CASRGGSSGDNVLTF. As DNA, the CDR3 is TGTGCCAGCAGGGGCGGTAGCTCTGGGGACAACGTCCTGACTTTC.

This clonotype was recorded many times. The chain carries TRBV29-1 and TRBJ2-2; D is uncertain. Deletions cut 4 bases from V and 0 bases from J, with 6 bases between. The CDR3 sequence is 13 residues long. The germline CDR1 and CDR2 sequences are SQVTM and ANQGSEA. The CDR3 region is CSVGVTNTGELFF. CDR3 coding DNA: TGCAGCGTTGGCGTTACGAACACCGGGGAGCTGTTTTTT.

DNA for the CDR3: TGTGCCAGCAGTTATGGGGAAGGTACTGAAGCTTTCTTT. As protein: CASSYGEGTEAFF. The gene calls are TRBV6-5 and TRBJ1-1; D unresolved. Germline assignment: CDR1 MNHEY and CDR2 SVGAGI. This CDR3 has 13 residues. V was cut by 3 bases and J by 5 bases, with 10 bases left in between.

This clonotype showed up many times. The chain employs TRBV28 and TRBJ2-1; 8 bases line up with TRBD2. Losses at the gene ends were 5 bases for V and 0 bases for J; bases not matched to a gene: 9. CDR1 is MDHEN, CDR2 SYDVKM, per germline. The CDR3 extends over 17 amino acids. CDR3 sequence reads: CASSARRAGASYNEQFF. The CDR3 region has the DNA TGTGCCAGCAGTGCCCGTAGAGCGGGAGCCTCCTACAATGAGCAGTTCTTC.

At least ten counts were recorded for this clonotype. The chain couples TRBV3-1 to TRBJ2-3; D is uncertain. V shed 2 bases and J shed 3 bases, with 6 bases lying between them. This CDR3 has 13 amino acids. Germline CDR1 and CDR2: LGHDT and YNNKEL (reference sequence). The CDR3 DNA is TGTGCCAGCAGCCAACTGCGGACAGATACGCAGTATTTT. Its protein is CASSQLRTDTQYF.

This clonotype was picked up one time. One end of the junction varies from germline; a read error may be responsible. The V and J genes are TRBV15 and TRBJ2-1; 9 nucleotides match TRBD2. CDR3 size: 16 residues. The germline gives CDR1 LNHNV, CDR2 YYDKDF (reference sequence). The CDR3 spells CATSRESSGSHNERFF. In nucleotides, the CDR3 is TGTGCCACCAGCAGAGAGAGTAGCGGGAGCCACAATGAGCGGTTCTTC.

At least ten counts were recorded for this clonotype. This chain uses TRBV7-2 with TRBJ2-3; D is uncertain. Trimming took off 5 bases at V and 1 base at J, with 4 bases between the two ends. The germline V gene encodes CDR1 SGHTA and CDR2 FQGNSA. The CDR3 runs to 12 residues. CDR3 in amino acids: CASSRRTDTQYF. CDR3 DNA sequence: TGTGCCAGCAGCCGACGCACAGATACGCAGTATTTT. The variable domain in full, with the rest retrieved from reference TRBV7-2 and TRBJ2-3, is GAGVSQSPSNKVTEKGKDVELRCDPISGHTALYWYRQSLGQGLEFLIYFQGNSAPDKSGLPSDRFSAERTGGSVSTLTIQRTQQEDSAVYLCASSRRTDTQYFGPGTRLTVL.

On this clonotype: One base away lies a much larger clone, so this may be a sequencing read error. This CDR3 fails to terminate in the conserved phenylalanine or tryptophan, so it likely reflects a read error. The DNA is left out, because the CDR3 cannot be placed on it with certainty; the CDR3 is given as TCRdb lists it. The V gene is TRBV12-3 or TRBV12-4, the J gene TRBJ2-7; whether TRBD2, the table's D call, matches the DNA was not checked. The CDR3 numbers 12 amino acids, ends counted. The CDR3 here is CASKVAGGHEDL.

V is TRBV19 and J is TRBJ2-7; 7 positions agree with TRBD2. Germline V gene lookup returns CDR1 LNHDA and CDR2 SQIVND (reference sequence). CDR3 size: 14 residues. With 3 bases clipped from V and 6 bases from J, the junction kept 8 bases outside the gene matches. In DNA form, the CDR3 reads TGTGCCAGTAGTATTCGCGGGAGCTTCGGCGAGCAGTACTTC. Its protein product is CASSIRGSFGEQYF.